These 32 T cell receptor beta chains share one sample of origin, sequenced in a study of T cell responses to AZD1222 COVID-19 vaccine (dated by TCRdb to the early 2020s). Library construction relied on the immunoSEQ multiplex PCR assay. Here the immuneACCESS table is served through TCRdb, limited to in-frame sequences with V and J called. Missing clones are a known gap in these copies; in checked studies unresolved V genes cover under half, and the rest lacks a known reason. The sample data list over 150,000 clones, and approximately 90% of these were observed just once. The ten largest clonotypes hold around 4.4% of the sample. Read against the paper, the sample's time point label means: baseline before first vaccination. Taken with the paper, the label for treatment or condition translates to: meningococcal conjugate vaccine given as trial control. The starting material was peripheral blood, obtained on day 0 of MenACWY control vaccination. Receptor source: an adult in good health.

CDR3 in amino acids: CASWTRGNTEAFF. The CDR3, as DNA: TGTGCCAGCTGGACGAGGGGGAACACTGAAGCTTTCTTT. The V call is TRBV6-6, the J call TRBJ1-1; D is possibly TRBD1 (5 bases). Germline CDR1 and CDR2: MNHNY and SVGAGI (reference sequence). V was trimmed by 8 bases and J by 1 base, leaving 11 bases between them. The CDR3 consists of 13 residues.

J is TRBJ1-3 and V is TRBV27; 9 bases are a match to TRBD1. V shed 4 bases and J 0 bases; nucleotides not matched to a gene: 1. The V gene's germline CDR1 is MNHEY and CDR2 SMNVEV (reference sequence). There are 15 residues in the CDR3. CDR3 coding DNA: TGTGCCAGCAGTTCGGACAGGGGCTCTGGAAACACCATATATTTT. It yields the protein CASSSDRGSGNTIYF.

V usage is TRBV7-8 and J usage is TRBJ2-3; TRBD2 aligns across 10 bases. The germline gives CDR1 SGHVS, CDR2 FQNEAQ. Trimming at V came to 5 bases and at J to 4 bases, leaving 9 bases not matched to a gene. The CDR3 loop spans 16 amino acids. The chain's CDR3 is CASSLQSGRAPDTQYF. CDR3 sequence (DNA): TGTGCCAGCAGCCTACAAAGCGGGAGGGCCCCAGATACGCAGTATTTT. The full variable domain, its missing parts supplied by reference TRBV7-8 and TRBJ2-3, is GAGVSQSPRYKVAKRGQDVALRCDPISGHVSLFWYQQALGQGPEFLTYFQNEAQLDKSGLPSDRFFAERPEGSVSTLKIQRTQQEDSAVYLCASSLQSGRAPDTQYFGPGTRLTVL.

This chain joins TRBV27 and TRBJ1-4; 9 bases are a match to TRBD1. Germline V gene sequence: CDR1 MNHEY, CDR2 SMNVEV (reference sequence). V lost 5 bases and J lost 7; bases outside the gene matches: 8. The CDR3 totals 15 residues. The CDR3 here is CASSRTGTGTEKLFF. CDR3 coding DNA: TGTGCCAGCAGTAGAACCGGGACAGGGACTGAAAAACTGTTTTTT. Looking up the rest from reference TRBV27 and TRBJ1-4 gives the full variable domain: EAQVTQNPRYLITVTGKKLTVTCSQNMNHEYMSWYRQDPGLGLRQIYYSMNVEVTDKGDVPEGYKVSRKEKRNFPLILESPSPNQTSLYFCASSRTGTGTEKLFFGSGTQLSVL.

The gene calls are TRBV9 and TRBJ2-3; tentative D call: TRBD2 (6 bases). CDR1 and CDR2 (germline): SGDLS, YYNGEE. The CDR3 runs 17 residues. The V gene lost 4 bases and the J gene lost 3 bases, with 21 bases spanning the gap. The CDR3 nucleotides are TGTGCCAGCAGCTCGACCCCCCCGCGGGGACGGACAGATACGCAGTATTTT. Its translation: CASSSTPPRGRTDTQYF.

The V call is TRBV7-8, the J call TRBJ2-4; the match to TRBD2 covers 11 bases. J was trimmed by 1 base and V by 5 bases; bases with no gene match: 7. This CDR3 region has 17 residues. Looked up from germline, CDR1 is SGHVS and CDR2 is FQNEAQ. The CDR3: CASSLGVAGGAKNIQYF. The CDR3 DNA is TGTGCCAGCAGCCTGGGCGTAGCGGGAGGGGCCAAAAACATTCAGTACTTC.

This chain joins TRBV7-2 and TRBJ2-2; tentative D call: TRBD2 (5 bases). Trimming took off 4 bases at V and 1 base at J, with 13 bases between the two ends. This CDR3 region has 16 residues. Germline V gene sequence: CDR1 SGHTA, CDR2 FQGNSA. For the CDR3, the DNA is TGTGCCAGCAGCTCTCGGAGGCTCCAGAACACCGGGGAGCTGTTTTTT. Amino acids: CASSSRRLQNTGELFF.

The V and J genes are TRBV6-5 and TRBJ1-1; D ambiguous. The germline V gene has CDR1 MNHEY and CDR2 SVGAGI. Trimming pared 2 bases from V and 3 bases from J, leaving 16 bases between. The CDR3 is 16 amino acids. CDR3 amino acids: CASSYIRRAKDTEAFF. The CDR3, as DNA: TGTGCCAGCAGTTACATTAGGAGGGCGAAGGACACTGAAGCTTTCTTT.

V gene TRBV2 combines with J gene TRBJ1-2; 9 bases are a match to TRBD1. Looked up from germline, CDR1 is SNHLY and CDR2 is FYNNEI. This CDR3 is built from 16 residues. Losses at the gene ends were 6 bases for V and 5 bases for J; bases not matched to a gene: 13. This chain's CDR3 is CASRLEQGALGYGYTF. CDR3 DNA: TGTGCCAGCAGGCTAGAACAGGGGGCCTTAGGGTATGGCTACACCTTC. The full variable domain, completed using reference TRBV2 and TRBJ1-2, is EPEVTQTPSHQVTQMGQEVILRCVPISNHLYFYWYRQILGQKVEFLVSFYNNEISEKSEIFDDQFSVERPDGSNFTLKIRSTKLEDSAMYFCASRLEQGALGYGYTFGSGTRLTVV.

The chain carries TRBV7-2 and TRBJ1-5; D not certain. This CDR3 region has 14 residues. V gave up 5 bases and J gave up 2 bases, with 10 bases separating them. The germline V gene has CDR1 SGHTA and CDR2 FQGNSA. This CDR3 reads CASSPDYRNQPQHF. CDR3 nucleotides: TGTGCCAGCAGCCCGGACTATCGCAATCAGCCCCAGCATTTT.

The chain recombines TRBV6-5 with TRBJ2-7; 9 nucleotides agree with TRBD2. This CDR3 region has 14 residues. Germline CDR1 and CDR2: MNHEY and SVGAGI. The ends lost 8 bases at V and 2 bases at J; junction bases unmatched: 7. The CDR3 coding sequence is TGTGCCAGCTCTCCGCTAGCGGGAACCTACGAGCAGTACTTC. Protein sequence: CASSPLAGTYEQYF.

This chain uses TRBV28 with TRBJ1-1; D uncertain. CDR1 and CDR2 (germline): MDHEN, SYDVKM. The V end lost 1 base, the J end lost 1 base, and 4 bases lay between the germline ends. CDR3 length: 13 amino acids. CDR3 sequence (DNA): TGTGCCAGCAGTTTATACGCGAACACTGAAGCTTTCTTT. Encoded protein: CASSLYANTEAFF.

The chain recombines TRBV18 with TRBJ1-1; tentatively, D is TRBD1 (5 bases). The CDR3 covers 15 residues. V lost 5 bases and J 1 base, leaving 14 bases between the germline ends. Germline V lookup: CDR1 KGHSH, CDR2 LQKENI. The CDR3, as DNA: TGTGCCAGCTCATCGGTCGGAGGGGCGAACACTGAAGCTTTCTTT. This sequence encodes CASSSVGGANTEAFF.

The rearrangement joins TRBV18 to TRBJ2-5; D is undetermined. The length of the CDR3 is 14 residues. The V gene's germline CDR1 is KGHSH and CDR2 LQKENI. Trimming cost V 1 base and J 2 bases, with 8 bases left between them. The CDR3 protein is CASSPRRSQETQYF. The CDR3 DNA sequence: TGTGCCAGCTCACCACGGCGCTCTCAAGAGACCCAGTACTTC.

The chain employs TRBV28 and TRBJ2-7; D not resolved. Trimming pared 3 bases from V and 0 bases from J, leaving 12 bases between. CDR1 is MDHEN and CDR2 is SYDVKM in the germline V gene. The CDR3 runs 15 residues. The CDR3 reads CASSLAGRFSYEQYF. The CDR3 DNA is TGTGCCAGCAGTTTGGCAGGACGCTTCTCCTACGAGCAGTACTTC.

This sequence joins TRBV12-5 and TRBJ1-1; tentatively, D is TRBD1 (6 bases). Germline V gives CDR1 LGHNT, CDR2 FRNRAP. The CDR3 consists of 15 residues. V lost 7 bases to trimming and J lost 6 bases, with 21 bases between them. CDR3 amino acids: CASAPSGTFYPEAFF. CDR3 in DNA: TGTGCTAGTGCCCCCTCCGGGACATTCTACCCTGAAGCTTTCTTT.

The CDR3 DNA sequence: TGTGCCAGCGCGGTACAGGGCGATCAGCCCCAGCATTTT. Protein sequence: CASAVQGDQPQHF. The genes are TRBV6-4 and TRBJ1-5, with D perhaps matching TRBD1 (6 bases). This CDR3 has 13 amino acids. Trimming took 8 bases from V and 5 from J, leaving 13 bases between them. Germline CDR1 and CDR2: MRHNA and SNTAGT.

J is TRBJ1-5 and V is TRBV28, with 9 positions matching TRBD1. CDR1 is MDHEN and CDR2 is SYDVKM in the germline V gene. This CDR3 comprises 16 residues. The junction had 6 bases not matched to a gene; V was cut back by 6 bases and J by 0 bases. CDR3 bases: TGTGCCAGCAGCTCTCCGGGACAGGGTAGCAATCAGCCCCAGCATTTT. Protein sequence: CASSSPGQGSNQPQHF.

This chain uses TRBV5-5 with TRBJ1-2; 9 nucleotides line up with TRBD1. This CDR3 has 18 residues. The junction had 18 bases not matched to a gene; V was cut back by 4 bases and J by 5 bases. Germline-derived CDR1 and CDR2 are SGHKS and YYEKEE (reference sequence). CDR3 nucleotides: TGTGCCAGCAGCCCCGGCGACGGACAGGGGAACTATCCTTATGGCTACACCTTC. It codes for CASSPGDGQGNYPYGYTF.

The rearrangement joins TRBV18 to TRBJ2-1, with 7 bases matching TRBD2. Germline trimming cut 0 bases from V and 4 bases from J; bases unmatched to any gene: 6. Germline values: CDR1 KGHSH, CDR2 LQKENI. The CDR3 runs 16 residues. CDR3 amino acids: CASSPPESGKYNEQFF. CDR3 bases: TGTGCCAGCTCACCACCGGAGAGCGGGAAATACAATGAGCAGTTCTTC.

The chain has TRBV7-8 and TRBJ2-6; D ambiguous. The V gene's germline CDR1 is SGHVS and CDR2 FQNEAQ. V was pared by 5 bases and J by 2 bases, with 13 bases between. This CDR3 comprises 16 residues. CDR3 bases: TGTGCCAGCAGCCCCTTTATCGGCGCTGGGGCCAACGTCCTGACTTTC. Its translation is CASSPFIGAGANVLTF.

The chain has TRBV7-9 and TRBJ1-2, with D possibly being TRBD1 (5 bases). Germline loops: CDR1 SEHNR, CDR2 FQNEAQ (reference sequence). With 7 bases removed from V and 7 bases from J, the gap between germline ends came to 19 bases. The CDR3 runs 14 residues. The chain's CDR3 is CASTLLQGGSGYTF. DNA for the CDR3: TGTGCCAGCACCTTGTTGCAGGGAGGTTCTGGCTACACCTTC. The full variable domain, rest sourced from reference TRBV7-9 and TRBJ1-2, is DTGVSQNPRHKITKRGQNVTFRCDPISEHNRLYWYRQTLGQGPEFLTYFQNEAQLEKSRLLSDRFSAERPKGSFSTLEIQRTEQGDSAMYLCASTLLQGGSGYTFGSGTRLTVV.

The V gene is TRBV20-1, the J gene TRBJ1-5, with 9 bases lining up with TRBD1. The ends lost 3 bases at V and 1 base at J; junction bases unmatched: 7. Germline lookup yields CDR1 DFQATT and CDR2 SNEGSKA (reference sequence). The CDR3 contains 16 residues. The CDR3 is CSASSTGGVSNQPQHF. In DNA form, the CDR3 reads TGCAGTGCTAGTTCCACAGGGGGCGTAAGCAATCAGCCCCAGCATTTT.

This chain connects TRBV5-1 to TRBJ2-6; D is unclear. The germline V gene has CDR1 SGHRS and CDR2 YFSETQ. The V end lost 5 bases, the J end lost 0 bases, and 6 bases lay between the germline ends. The CDR3 is 14 residues long. In DNA form, the CDR3 reads TGCGCCAGCAGAACTTCCTCTGGGGCCAACGTCCTGACTTTC. It translates to CASRTSSGANVLTF.

The chain recombines TRBV19 with TRBJ1-5; the D gene is possibly TRBD1 (6 bases). Germline-derived CDR1 and CDR2 are LNHDA and SQIVND (reference sequence). V lost 8 bases, J lost 3 bases, and 20 bases lay in between. The CDR3 totals 16 residues. CDR3 amino acids: CASLGLSDRPNQPQHF. In DNA form, the CDR3 reads TGTGCCAGTCTCGGACTCTCCGACAGGCCCAATCAGCCCCAGCATTTT. Combining the CDR3 with reference TRBV19 and TRBJ1-5 gives the whole variable domain DGGITQSPKYLFRKEGQNVTLSCEQNLNHDAMYWYRQDPGQGLRLIYYSQIVNDFQKGDIAEGYSVSREKKESFPLTVTSAQKNPTAFYLCASLGLSDRPNQPQHFGDGTRLSIL.

This clone showed up just once. The rearrangement joins TRBV5-4 to TRBJ2-2, with 8 nucleotides matching TRBD1. Unmatched junction bases numbered 3, after V lost 4 bases and J lost 1 base. The CDR3 consists of 15 residues. CDR1 is SGHNT and CDR2 is YYREEE in the germline V gene (reference sequence). CDR3 amino acids: CASSLGTGNTGELFF. In DNA, the CDR3 is TGTGCCAGCAGCCTGGGGACAGGGAACACCGGGGAGCTGTTTTTT.

This sequence joins TRBV6-1 and TRBJ1-5, with D maybe TRBD1 (5 bases). This CDR3 is 14 amino acids long. Germline-derived CDR1 and CDR2 are MNHNS and SASEGT. The V gene lost 3 bases and the J gene lost 9 bases, with 15 bases spanning the gap. CDR3 residues: CASSEGTARLPQHF. The CDR3 DNA is TGTGCCAGCAGTGAGGGGACCGCCCGGCTGCCCCAGCATTTT.

This clone appeared once. The chain has TRBV28 and TRBJ1-3; unclear D gene. With 8 bases removed from V and 2 bases from J, the gap between germline ends came to 10 bases. Germline values: CDR1 MDHEN, CDR2 SYDVKM. The CDR3 is made up of 13 amino acids. The CDR3 DNA reads as TGTGCCAGCGGGCACCCGACTGGAAACACCATATATTTT. It translates to CASGHPTGNTIYF.

This clone has a handful of counts. The rearrangement uses TRBV7-2 and TRBJ1-5; D remains unclear. The CDR3 consists of 13 residues. Trimming cost V 5 bases and J 7 bases, with 12 bases left between them. Germline loops: CDR1 SGHTA, CDR2 FQGNSA. CDR3 residues: CASSKTVGQPQHF. As DNA, the CDR3 is TGTGCCAGCAGCAAAACAGTAGGGCAGCCCCAGCATTTT.

This clone was recorded once. The gene calls are TRBV19 and TRBJ1-4; 7 positions match TRBD1. V was clipped by 6 bases and J by 0 bases; unmatched bases: 7. Germline CDR1 is LNHDA and CDR2 is SQIVND (reference sequence). This CDR3 has 16 residues. In nucleotides, the CDR3 is TGTGCCAGTAGAGGGGACAGCGCTGCAACTAATGAAAAACTGTTTTTT. Protein: CASRGDSAATNEKLFF.

V and J are TRBV7-9 and TRBJ1-1, with a weak D call TRBD1 (5 bases). This CDR3 has 14 amino acids. The germline gives CDR1 SEHNR, CDR2 FQNEAQ (reference sequence). Trimming took 5 bases from V and 3 from J, leaving 13 bases between them. DNA of the CDR3: TGTGCCAGCAGCCTCCCCCCGGGGGACACTGAAGCTTTCTTT. Protein sequence: CASSLPPGDTEAFF.

The chain joins TRBV19 to TRBJ2-6; 9 bases are shared with TRBD1. This CDR3 spans 19 amino acids. J was trimmed by 0 bases and V by 6 bases; bases with no gene match: 12. CDR1 and CDR2 from the germline V gene are LNHDA and SQIVND (reference sequence). The CDR3 loop reads CASSSTGQGRRSGANVLTF. CDR3 coding DNA: TGTGCCAGTAGCTCCACGGGACAGGGAAGACGCTCTGGGGCCAACGTCCTGACTTTC.